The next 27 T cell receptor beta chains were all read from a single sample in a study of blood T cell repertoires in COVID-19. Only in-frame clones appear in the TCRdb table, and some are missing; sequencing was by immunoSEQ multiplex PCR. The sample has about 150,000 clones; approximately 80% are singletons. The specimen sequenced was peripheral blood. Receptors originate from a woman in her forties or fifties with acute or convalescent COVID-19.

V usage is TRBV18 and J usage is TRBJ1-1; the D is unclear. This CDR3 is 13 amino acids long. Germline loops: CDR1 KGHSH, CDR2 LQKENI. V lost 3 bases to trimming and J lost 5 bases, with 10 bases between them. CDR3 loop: CASSPNRGTEAFF. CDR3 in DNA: TGTGCCAGCTCACCTAATCGGGGTACTGAAGCTTTCTTT.

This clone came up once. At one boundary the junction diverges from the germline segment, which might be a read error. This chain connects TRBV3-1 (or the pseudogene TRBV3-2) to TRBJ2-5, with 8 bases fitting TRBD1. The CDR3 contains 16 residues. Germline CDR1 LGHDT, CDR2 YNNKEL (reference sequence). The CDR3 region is CASSQDRGQATEAQYF. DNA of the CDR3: TGTGCCAGCAGCCAAGATCGGGGACAGGCCACAGAGGCCCAGTACTTC.

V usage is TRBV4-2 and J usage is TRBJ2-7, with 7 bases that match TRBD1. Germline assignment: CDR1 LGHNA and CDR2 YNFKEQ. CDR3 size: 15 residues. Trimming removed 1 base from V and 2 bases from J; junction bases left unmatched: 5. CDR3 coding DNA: TGTGCCAGCAGCCAAGCCGGGACAGCACCCTACGAGCAGTACTTC. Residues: CASSQAGTAPYEQYF.

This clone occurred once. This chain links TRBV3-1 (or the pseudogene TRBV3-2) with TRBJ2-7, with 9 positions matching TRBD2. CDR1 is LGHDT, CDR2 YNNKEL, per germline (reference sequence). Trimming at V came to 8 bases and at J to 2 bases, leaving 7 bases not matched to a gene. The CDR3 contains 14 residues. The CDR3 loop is CASRLSSGAYEQYF. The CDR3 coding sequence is TGTGCCAGCCGGTTATCTAGCGGGGCCTACGAGCAGTACTTC.

As DNA, the CDR3 is TGTGCCAGCAGTCCGCCGGGGGGGGCGGGCGAGCAGTACTTC. Translation: CASSPPGGAGEQYF. This chain joins TRBV6-2 or TRBV6-3 and TRBJ2-7; 8 bases align to TRBD2. The CDR3 is 14 residues long. V lost 5 bases to trimming and J lost 6 bases; unmatched junction nucleotides: 9. Per germline, CDR1 MNHEY and CDR2 SVGEGT.

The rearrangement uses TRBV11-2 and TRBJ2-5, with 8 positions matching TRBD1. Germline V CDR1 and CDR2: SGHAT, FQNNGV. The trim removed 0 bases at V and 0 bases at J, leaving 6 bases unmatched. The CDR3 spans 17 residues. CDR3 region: CASSLDIRTGYQETQYF. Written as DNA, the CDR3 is TGTGCCAGCAGCTTAGATATCAGGACAGGGTACCAAGAGACCCAGTACTTC.

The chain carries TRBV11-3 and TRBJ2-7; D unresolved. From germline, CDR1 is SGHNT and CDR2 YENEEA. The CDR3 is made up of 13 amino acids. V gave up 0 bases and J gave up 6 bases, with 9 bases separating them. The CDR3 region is CASSLDLGSEQYF. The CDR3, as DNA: TGTGCCAGCAGCTTAGATCTCGGTAGCGAGCAGTACTTC.

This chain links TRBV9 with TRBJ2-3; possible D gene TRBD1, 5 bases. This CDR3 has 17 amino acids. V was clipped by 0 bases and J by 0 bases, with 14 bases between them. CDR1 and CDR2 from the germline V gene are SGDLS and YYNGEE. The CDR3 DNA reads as TGTGCCAGCAGCGTAGAAGTAGGGGTCACTAGCACAGATACGCAGTATTTT. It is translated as CASSVEVGVTSTDTQYF.

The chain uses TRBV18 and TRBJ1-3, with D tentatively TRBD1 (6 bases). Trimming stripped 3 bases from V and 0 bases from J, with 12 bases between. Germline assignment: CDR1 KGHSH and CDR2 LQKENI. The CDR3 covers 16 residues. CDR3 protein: CASSPGQTSSGNTIYF. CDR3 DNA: TGTGCCAGCTCACCCGGACAGACCAGCTCTGGAAACACCATATATTTT.

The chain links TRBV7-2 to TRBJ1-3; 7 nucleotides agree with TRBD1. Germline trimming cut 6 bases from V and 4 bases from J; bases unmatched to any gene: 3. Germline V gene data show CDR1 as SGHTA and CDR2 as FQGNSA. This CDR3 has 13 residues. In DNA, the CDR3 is TGTGCCAGCAGGGACAGGTTCGGAAACACCATATATTTT. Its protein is CASRDRFGNTIYF.

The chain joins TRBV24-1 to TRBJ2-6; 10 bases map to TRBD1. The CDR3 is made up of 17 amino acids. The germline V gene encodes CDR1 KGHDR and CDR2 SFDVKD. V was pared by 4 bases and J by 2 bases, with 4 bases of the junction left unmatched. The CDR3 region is CATSEGQGTPGANVLTF. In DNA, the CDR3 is TGTGCCACCAGTGAGGGACAGGGGACCCCTGGGGCCAACGTCCTGACTTTC.

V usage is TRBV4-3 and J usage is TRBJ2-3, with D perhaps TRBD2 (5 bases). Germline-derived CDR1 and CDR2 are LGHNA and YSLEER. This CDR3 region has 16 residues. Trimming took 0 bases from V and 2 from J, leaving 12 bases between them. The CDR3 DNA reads TGCGCCAGCAGCCAAGACTTCGGGGTCCCCACAGATACGCAGTATTTT. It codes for CASSQDFGVPTDTQYF.

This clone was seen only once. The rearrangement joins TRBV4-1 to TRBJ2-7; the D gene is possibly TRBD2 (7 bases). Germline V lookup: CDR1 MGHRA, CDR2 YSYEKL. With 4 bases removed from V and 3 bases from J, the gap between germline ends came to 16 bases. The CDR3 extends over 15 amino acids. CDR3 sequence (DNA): TGCGCCAGCAGCCGTTCGGGGGGCCGCCTCTACGAGCAGTACTTC. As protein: CASSRSGGRLYEQYF.

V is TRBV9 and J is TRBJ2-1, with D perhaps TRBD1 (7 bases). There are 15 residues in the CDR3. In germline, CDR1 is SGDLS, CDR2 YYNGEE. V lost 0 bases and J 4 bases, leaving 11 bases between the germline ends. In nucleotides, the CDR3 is TGTGCCAGCAGCGTAGGGAGGGGGCAGTACAATGAGCAGTTCTTC. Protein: CASSVGRGQYNEQFF. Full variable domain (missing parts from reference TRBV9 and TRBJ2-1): DSGVTQTPKHLITATGQRVTLRCSPRSGDLSVYWYQQSLDQGLQFLIQYYNGEERAKGNILERFSAQQFPDLHSELNLSSLELGDSALYFCASSVGRGQYNEQFFGPGTRLTVL.

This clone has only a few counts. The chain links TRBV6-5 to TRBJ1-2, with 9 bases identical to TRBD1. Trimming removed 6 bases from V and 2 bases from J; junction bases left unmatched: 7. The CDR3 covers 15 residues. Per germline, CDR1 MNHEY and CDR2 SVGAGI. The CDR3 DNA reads TGTGCCAGCAGCTCACGAGGACAGGGGAACTATGGCTACACCTTC. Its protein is CASSSRGQGNYGYTF.

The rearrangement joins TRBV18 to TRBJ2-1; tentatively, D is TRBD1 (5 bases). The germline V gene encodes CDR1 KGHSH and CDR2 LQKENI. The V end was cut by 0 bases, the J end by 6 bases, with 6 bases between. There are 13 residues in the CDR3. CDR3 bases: TGTGCCAGCTCACCACCAGGGGTCAATGAGCAGTTCTTC. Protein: CASSPPGVNEQFF. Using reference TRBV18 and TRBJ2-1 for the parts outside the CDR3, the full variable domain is NAGVMQNPRHLVRRRGQEARLRCSPMKGHSHVYWYRQLPEEGLKFMVYLQKENIIDESGMPKERFSAEFPKEGPSILRIQQVVRGDSAAYFCASSPPGVNEQFFGPGTRLTVL.

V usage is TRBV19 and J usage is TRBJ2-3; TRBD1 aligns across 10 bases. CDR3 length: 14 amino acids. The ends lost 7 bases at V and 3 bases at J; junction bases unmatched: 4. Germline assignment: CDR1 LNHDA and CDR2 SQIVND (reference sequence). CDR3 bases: TGTGCCAGTACCTGGGGACAGGGGACAGATACGCAGTATTTT. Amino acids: CASTWGQGTDTQYF.

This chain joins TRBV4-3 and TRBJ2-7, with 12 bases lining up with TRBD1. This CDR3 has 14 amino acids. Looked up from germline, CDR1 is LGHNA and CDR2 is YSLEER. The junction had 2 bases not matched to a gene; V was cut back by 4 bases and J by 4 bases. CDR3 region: CASSRDRGLYEQYF. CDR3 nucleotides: TGCGCCAGCAGCCGGGACAGGGGGCTTTACGAGCAGTACTTC.

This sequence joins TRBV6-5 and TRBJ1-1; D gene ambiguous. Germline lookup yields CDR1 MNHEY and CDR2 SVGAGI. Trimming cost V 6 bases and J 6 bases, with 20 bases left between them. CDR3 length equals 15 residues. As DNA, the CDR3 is TGTGCCAGCAGCCAAGCCCCGCCGGGTCTAGCTGAAGCTTTCTTT. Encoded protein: CASSQAPPGLAEAFF.

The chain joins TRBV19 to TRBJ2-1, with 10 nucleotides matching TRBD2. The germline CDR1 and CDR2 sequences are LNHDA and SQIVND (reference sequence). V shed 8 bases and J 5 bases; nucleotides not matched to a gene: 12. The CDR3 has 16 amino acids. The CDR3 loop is CASARASGSINNEQFF. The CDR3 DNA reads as TGTGCCAGTGCGAGAGCTAGCGGGAGTATCAACAATGAGCAGTTCTTC.

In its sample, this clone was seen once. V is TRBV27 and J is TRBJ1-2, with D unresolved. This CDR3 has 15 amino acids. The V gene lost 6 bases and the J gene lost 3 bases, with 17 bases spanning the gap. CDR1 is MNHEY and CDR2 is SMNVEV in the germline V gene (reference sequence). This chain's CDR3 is CASRREGGPDYGYTF. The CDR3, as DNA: TGTGCCAGCAGAAGAGAGGGAGGGCCTGACTATGGCTACACCTTC.

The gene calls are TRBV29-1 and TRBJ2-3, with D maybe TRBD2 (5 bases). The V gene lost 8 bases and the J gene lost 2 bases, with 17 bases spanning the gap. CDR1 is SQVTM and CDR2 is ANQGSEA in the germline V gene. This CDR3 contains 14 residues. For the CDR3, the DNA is TGCAGCTCCAGACGGAGGACCCTCACAGATACGCAGTATTTT. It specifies CSSRRRTLTDTQYF.

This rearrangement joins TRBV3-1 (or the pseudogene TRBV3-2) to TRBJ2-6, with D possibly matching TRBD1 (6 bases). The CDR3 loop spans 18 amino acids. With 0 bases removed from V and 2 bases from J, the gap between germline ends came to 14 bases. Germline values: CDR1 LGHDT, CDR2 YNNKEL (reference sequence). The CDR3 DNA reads TGTGCCAGCAGCCAAGATTGGAACAGGGTAACTGGGGCCAACGTCCTGACTTTC. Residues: CASSQDWNRVTGANVLTF.

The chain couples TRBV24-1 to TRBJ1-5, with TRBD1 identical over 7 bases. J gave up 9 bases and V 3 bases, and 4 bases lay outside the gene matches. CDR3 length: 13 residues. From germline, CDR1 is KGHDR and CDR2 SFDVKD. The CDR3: CATSDQYRGPQHF. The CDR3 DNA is TGTGCCACCAGTGATCAGTACAGGGGGCCCCAGCATTTT.

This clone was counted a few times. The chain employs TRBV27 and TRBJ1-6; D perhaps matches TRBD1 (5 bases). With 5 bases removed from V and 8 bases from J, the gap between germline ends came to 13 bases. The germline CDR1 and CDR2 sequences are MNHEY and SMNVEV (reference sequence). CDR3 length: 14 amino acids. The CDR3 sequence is CASSPQGPHSPLHF. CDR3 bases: TGTGCCAGCAGTCCCCAGGGCCCCCATTCACCCCTCCACTTT.

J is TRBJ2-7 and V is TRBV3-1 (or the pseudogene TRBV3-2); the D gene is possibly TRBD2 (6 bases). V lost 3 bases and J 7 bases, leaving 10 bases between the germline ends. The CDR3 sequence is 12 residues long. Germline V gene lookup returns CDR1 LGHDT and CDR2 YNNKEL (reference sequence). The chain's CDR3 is CASSHPSGEQYF. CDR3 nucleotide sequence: TGTGCCAGCAGCCACCCCAGCGGGGAGCAGTACTTC.

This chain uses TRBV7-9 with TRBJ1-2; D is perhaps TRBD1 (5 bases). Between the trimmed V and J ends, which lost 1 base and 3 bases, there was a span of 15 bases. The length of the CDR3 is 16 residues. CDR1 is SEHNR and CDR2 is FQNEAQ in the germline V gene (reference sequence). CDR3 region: CASSLERGGTHYGYTF. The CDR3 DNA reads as TGTGCCAGCAGCTTAGAAAGGGGAGGAACACACTATGGCTACACCTTC.